This T cell receptor (beta chain) stems from a study of cytomegalovirus exposure and HLA in healthy donors. This clone has just a few counts. V lost 6 bases and J lost 8; bases outside the gene matches: 10. The germline V gene has CDR1 MNHEY and CDR2 SMNVEV (reference sequence). The CDR3 has 15 amino acids. The primer mix had 60 Vbeta and 13 Jbeta primers. Some clones are missing from TCRdb's copy, which holds only in-frame ones; the method was immunoSEQ multiplex PCR. The sample yields about 120,000 clones, under 85% seen once. The sequencing input was PBMCs. The chain is built from TRBV27 and TRBJ1-6, with 7 bases aligning to TRBD1. The origin of this receptor is a man aged 25-40 years in good health and CMV-seropositive. The CDR3 sequence is CASRPDRAIHSPLHF. The CDR3 nucleotides are TGTGCCAGCAGACCAGACAGGGCCATTCATTCACCCCTCCACTTT.